These 30 T cell receptor beta chains share one sample of origin, sequenced in a study of blood T cell repertoires in COVID-19. Method: immunoSEQ multiplex PCR; TCRdb's copy keeps in-frame clones and lacks some. This sample has about 320,000 clones, with about 84% found just once. The sequencing sample was made of peripheral blood. Source of these receptors: a woman aged 50 to 65 with acute or convalescent COVID-19.

This clone was observed a single time. This chain joins TRBV6-6 and TRBJ2-2; possible D gene TRBD1, 6 bases. This CDR3 region has 15 residues. V was clipped by 5 bases and J by 0 bases, with 10 bases between them. CDR1 and CDR2 (germline): MNHNY, SVGAGI (reference sequence). This chain's CDR3 is CASSGTNANTGELFF. CDR3 DNA: TGTGCCAGCAGTGGGACAAACGCGAACACCGGGGAGCTGTTTTTT.

The chain couples TRBV19 to TRBJ2-5; possible D gene TRBD1, 6 bases. Germline CDR1 is LNHDA and CDR2 is SQIVND (reference sequence). This CDR3 is 14 amino acids long. The V end lost 5 bases, the J end lost 4 bases, and 14 bases lay between the germline ends. The CDR3 reads CASSETGGGETQYF. CDR3 DNA: TGTGCCAGTAGTGAGACAGGTGGGGGAGAGACCCAGTACTTC. Full variable domain (remainder filled in from reference TRBV19 and TRBJ2-5): DGGITQSPKYLFRKEGQNVTLSCEQNLNHDAMYWYRQDPGQGLRLIYYSQIVNDFQKGDIAEGYSVSREKKESFPLTVTSAQKNPTAFYLCASSETGGGETQYFGPGTRLLVL.

The V and J genes are TRBV7-8 and TRBJ2-5; 7 bases are a match to TRBD1. With V trimmed by 5 bases and J by 2 bases, 14 bases remained unmatched. The CDR3 length is 17 residues. Germline V lookup: CDR1 SGHVS, CDR2 FQNEAQ. In nucleotides, the CDR3 is TGTGCCAGCAGCGTAAACCACAGGGGACCCGGACAAGAGACCCAGTACTTC. Its protein is CASSVNHRGPGQETQYF.

The count of this clone is one. The V gene is TRBV29-1, the J gene TRBJ2-7; D perhaps matches TRBD1 (5 bases). V lost 5 bases and J lost 0, with 11 bases in between. The V gene's germline CDR1 is SQVTM and CDR2 ANQGSEA. This CDR3 has 13 amino acids. The CDR3 reads CSVRQQDSYEQYF. Written as DNA, the CDR3 is TGCAGCGTTCGCCAACAGGACTCCTACGAGCAGTACTTC.

The chain carries TRBV4-2 and TRBJ1-1; D gene unclear. Germline CDR1 and CDR2: LGHNA and YNFKEQ. Trimming took off 4 bases at V and 3 bases at J, with 15 bases between the two ends. The CDR3 totals 15 residues. CDR3 in amino acids: CASSPPLAGYTEAFF. For the CDR3, the DNA is TGTGCCAGCAGCCCCCCCCTAGCAGGCTACACTGAAGCTTTCTTT.

This clone was observed a few times. The gene calls are TRBV5-1 and TRBJ1-2, with TRBD1 identical over 7 bases. After removal of 4 bases from V and 7 bases from J, the junction contained 10 bases not matched to a gene. Germline V gene lookup returns CDR1 SGHRS and CDR2 YFSETQ. CDR3 length equals 14 residues. The CDR3 sequence: CASSTRQGVGGYTF. The CDR3 DNA sequence: TGCGCCAGCAGCACAAGACAGGGTGTTGGTGGCTACACCTTC.

V is TRBV28 and J is TRBJ2-5; TRBD2 is a possible D gene (6 bases). The germline V gene has CDR1 MDHEN and CDR2 SYDVKM. Trimming took 6 bases from V and 3 from J, leaving 17 bases between them. The CDR3 runs 15 residues. The CDR3 DNA reads as TGTGCCAGCAGCCCCCGGCGAGGAGGGAAAGAGACCCAGTACTTC. Translated, it gives CASSPRRGGKETQYF.

The genes are TRBV7-2 and TRBJ1-1; D unresolved. The V gene lost 0 bases and the J gene lost 10 bases, with 9 bases spanning the gap. The CDR3 totals 12 residues. CDR1 is SGHTA, CDR2 FQGNSA, per germline. This CDR3 reads CASSLAGSGAFF. CDR3 sequence (DNA): TGTGCCAGCAGCTTAGCAGGATCAGGAGCTTTCTTT.

The chain links TRBV5-1 to TRBJ2-5; D not resolved. The germline V gene has CDR1 SGHRS and CDR2 YFSETQ. The CDR3 has 13 residues. V was trimmed by 4 bases and J by 4 bases, leaving 11 bases between them. The CDR3 here is CASSTGSAETQYF. CDR3 nucleotide sequence: TGCGCCAGCAGCACCGGGTCGGCAGAGACCCAGTACTTC.

This chain connects TRBV7-9 to TRBJ2-3; 12 nucleotides align to TRBD2. CDR1 and CDR2 (germline): SEHNR, FQNEAQ (reference sequence). V lost 2 bases and J lost 5; bases outside the gene matches: 2. The CDR3 covers 15 residues. The CDR3 here is CASSLLAGGQDTQYF. DNA of the CDR3: TGTGCCAGCAGCTTACTAGCGGGAGGGCAAGATACGCAGTATTTT.

In this sample, this clone turned up a few times. This chain joins TRBV28 and TRBJ2-7; D is perhaps TRBD2 (7 bases). The CDR3 has 14 amino acids. V lost 4 bases and J 3 bases, leaving 13 bases between the germline ends. Per the germline V gene, CDR1 is MDHEN and CDR2 is SYDVKM. CDR3 sequence reads: CASSSGGPYYEQYF. The CDR3 DNA reads TGTGCCAGCAGTTCGGGGGGCCCCTACTACGAGCAGTACTTC.

This chain uses TRBV25-1 with TRBJ1-3; D is unclear. This CDR3 is built from 13 residues. Germline CDR1 is MGHDK and CDR2 is SYGVNS. V was cut by 3 bases and J by 4 bases, with 7 bases left in between. The CDR3 protein is CASSEAGGNTIYF. The CDR3, as DNA: TGTGCCAGCAGTGAGGCAGGCGGAAACACCATATATTTT.

Only a few counts were recorded for this clone. V and J are TRBV4-3 and TRBJ1-2; D unclear. This CDR3 region has 15 residues. Trimming cost V 2 bases and J 3 bases, with 13 bases left between them. CDR1 and CDR2 from the germline V gene are LGHNA and YSLEER. CDR3 amino acids: CASSQNLGVDYGYTF. In DNA form, the CDR3 reads TGCGCCAGCAGCCAAAATTTGGGAGTCGACTATGGCTACACCTTC.

The chain links TRBV2 to TRBJ2-2; 7 bases are shared with TRBD2. V dropped 7 bases and J dropped 5; count of bases not matched to a gene: 4. This CDR3 is 13 amino acids long. Germline-derived CDR1 and CDR2 are SNHLY and FYNNEI. The CDR3 DNA reads TGTGCCAGCACGCGGGAGAGTACCGGGGAGCTGTTTTTT. This translates into CASTRESTGELFF. Combining the CDR3 with reference TRBV2 and TRBJ2-2 gives the whole variable domain EPEVTQTPSHQVTQMGQEVILRCVPISNHLYFYWYRQILGQKVEFLVSFYNNEISEKSEIFDDQFSVERPDGSNFTLKIRSTKLEDSAMYFCASTRESTGELFFGEGSRLTVL.

The chain employs TRBV10-3 and TRBJ1-1, with 7 bases identical to TRBD1. CDR1 is ENHRY, CDR2 SYGVKD, per germline. The V gene end was trimmed by 3 bases and the J gene end by 5 bases; junction bases not matched to a gene: 12. The CDR3 runs 16 residues. This CDR3 is CAISDPTLQGGTEAFF. Here the CDR3 DNA reads TGTGCCATCAGTGACCCAACACTTCAGGGGGGAACTGAAGCTTTCTTT.

The chain links TRBV29-1 to TRBJ2-5; the match to TRBD2 covers 8 bases. Germline values: CDR1 SQVTM, CDR2 ANQGSEA. The V segment lost 7 bases and the J segment 4 bases; nucleotides outside the gene matches: 5. The CDR3 spans 12 residues. CDR3 nucleotides: TGCAGCGGAGCGGGAGAGGGAGAGACCCAGTACTTC. It is translated as CSGAGEGETQYF.

The chain recombines TRBV19 with TRBJ1-5; D is possibly TRBD1 (6 bases). V lost 6 bases and J lost 7, with 13 bases in between. Germline V CDR1 and CDR2: LNHDA, SQIVND (reference sequence). CDR3 length equals 13 residues. In nucleotides, the CDR3 is TGTGCCAGTAGCCGGACAGACGGCCAGCCCCAGCATTTT. This gives the protein CASSRTDGQPQHF.

The V and J genes are TRBV11-3 and TRBJ1-5; D perhaps matches TRBD1 (5 bases). Germline CDR1 and CDR2: SGHNT and YENEEA. V was cut by 4 bases and J by 1 base, with 20 bases left in between. The CDR3 has 18 residues. The CDR3 loop is CASSWGGSVVVSNQPQHF. In DNA form, the CDR3 reads TGTGCCAGCAGCTGGGGGGGAAGCGTGGTTGTGAGCAATCAGCCCCAGCATTTT. The full variable domain, rest sourced from reference TRBV11-3 and TRBJ1-5, is EAGVVQSPRYKIIEKKQPVAFWCNPISGHNTLYWYLQNLGQGPELLIRYENEEAVDDSQLPKDRFSAERLKGVDSTLKIQPAELGDSAVYLCASSWGGSVVVSNQPQHFGDGTRLSIL.

The genes are TRBV7-2 and TRBJ2-1; 7 bases are shared with TRBD2. CDR1 and CDR2 from the germline V gene are SGHTA and FQGNSA. The CDR3 length is 16 residues. With V trimmed by 5 bases and J by 1 base, 8 bases remained unmatched. The CDR3 here is CASSTHSSGSYNEQFF. For the CDR3, the DNA is TGTGCCAGCAGCACCCACTCTAGCGGTTCCTACAATGAGCAGTTCTTC.

The rearrangement joins TRBV6-2 or TRBV6-3 to TRBJ2-7; 10 bases are a match to TRBD2. CDR1 MNHEY and CDR2 SVGEGT come from the germline V gene. Trimming removed 2 bases from V and 3 bases from J; junction bases left unmatched: 7. This CDR3 has 16 residues. CDR3 DNA: TGTGCCAGCAGTTACAGGGGACTAGCGCCCAGCTACGAGCAGTACTTC. Translating it yields CASSYRGLAPSYEQYF.

This clone was seen a handful of times. The chain has TRBV27 and TRBJ1-1; D gene ambiguous. The germline CDR1 and CDR2 sequences are MNHEY and SMNVEV (reference sequence). The CDR3 consists of 13 residues. V lost 3 bases and J 4 bases, leaving 9 bases between the germline ends. DNA for the CDR3: TGTGCCAGCAGTTTGGTTACTGGCACTGAAGCTTTCTTT. It codes for CASSLVTGTEAFF.

The chain links TRBV12-2 to TRBJ1-1; TRBD1 reflects the table's D call only, with no check against the DNA. TRBV12-2 is a pseudogene. The length of the CDR3 is 13 residues. CDR3 in DNA: TGTGCAAGTCGCTTCGCAGGGAACACTGAAGCTTTCTTT. It codes for CASRFAGNTEAFF.

The chain joins TRBV5-1 to TRBJ2-3, with 8 positions matching TRBD2. Germline V gene data show CDR1 as SGHRS and CDR2 as YFSETQ. V lost 4 bases to trimming and J lost 1 base; unmatched junction nucleotides: 5. The CDR3 is 15 residues long. CDR3 sequence: CASSDTSGGTDTQYF. The CDR3 DNA sequence: TGCGCCAGCAGCGACACTAGCGGAGGCACAGATACGCAGTATTTT.

V gene TRBV27 combines with J gene TRBJ1-4, with D possibly TRBD1 on 5 matching bases. The V and J ends lost 2 bases and 4 bases respectively, with 11 bases between them. The CDR3 consists of 15 residues. Germline V gene sequence: CDR1 MNHEY, CDR2 SMNVEV (reference sequence). CDR3: CASSLSGAFNEKLFF. In nucleotides, the CDR3 is TGTGCCAGCAGTTTAAGTGGGGCCTTTAATGAAAAACTGTTTTTT.

This clone was counted once. The chain combines TRBV7-2 with TRBJ2-1; 7 bases agree with TRBD2. Germline V gene lookup returns CDR1 SGHTA and CDR2 FQGNSA. V trimming: 5 bases; J trimming: 5 bases; junction bases outside the gene matches: 6. The CDR3 runs to 14 residues. CDR3 protein: CASSPTRGNNEQFF. In nucleotides, the CDR3 is TGTGCCAGCAGCCCGACGCGGGGGAACAATGAGCAGTTCTTC.

This clone was seen at least ten times. J is TRBJ2-7 and V is TRBV5-1; D is possibly TRBD2 (7 bases). V gave up 0 bases and J gave up 7 bases, with 14 bases separating them. The CDR3 sequence is 14 residues long. CDR1 is SGHRS, CDR2 YFSETQ, per germline. CDR3 sequence: CASSLASGEGEQYF. CDR3 nucleotide sequence: TGCGCCAGCAGCTTGGCGTCAGGGGAGGGGGAGCAGTACTTC.

This clone occurred a few times. This chain links TRBV24-1 with TRBJ2-3; 8 bases match TRBD2. V dropped 3 bases and J dropped 1; count of bases not matched to a gene: 2. This CDR3 spans 15 amino acids. Germline V lookup: CDR1 KGHDR, CDR2 SFDVKD. The CDR3 sequence is CATSDMREGTDTQYF. DNA for the CDR3: TGTGCCACCAGTGATATGCGGGAGGGCACAGATACGCAGTATTTT.

The gene calls are TRBV7-2 and TRBJ2-5, with D hard to call. Germline loops: CDR1 SGHTA, CDR2 FQGNSA. The V end lost 1 base, the J end lost 5 bases, and 11 bases lay between the germline ends. This CDR3 contains 14 residues. CDR3 region: CASSLVFRSETQYF. The CDR3 coding sequence is TGTGCCAGCAGCTTAGTATTTCGGTCGGAGACCCAGTACTTC.

In its sample, this clone was seen many times. The genes are TRBV9 and TRBJ2-1, with 11 bases fitting TRBD2. Germline loops: CDR1 SGDLS, CDR2 YYNGEE. CDR3 length equals 15 residues. Trimming removed 4 bases from V and 10 bases from J; junction bases left unmatched: 10. This chain's CDR3 is CASSIGLAGTWEQFF. The CDR3 nucleotides are TGTGCCAGCAGCATCGGACTAGCGGGTACTTGGGAGCAGTTCTTC.

The chain carries TRBV5-1 and TRBJ1-1; 8 nucleotides match TRBD1. Trimming took 4 bases from V and 7 from J; bases not matched to a gene: 6. The CDR3 contains 13 residues. Germline V CDR1 and CDR2: SGHRS, YFSETQ. The CDR3 DNA sequence: TGCGCCAGCAGCGACGGACAGGGCATTGAAGCTTTCTTT. Protein product: CASSDGQGIEAFF.